There are a few counts of the clone carrying this T cell receptor beta chain. Its antigen is still unknown. Expressed TCRB transcripts were sequenced because the entire RNA isolate underwent reverse transcription. Sequencing used immunoSEQ multiplex PCR; TCRdb keeps in-frame clones, though not all of them. This sample has hundreds of thousands of clones, with about 63% found just once. This CDR3 is 11 amino acids long. CDR1 SQVTM and CDR2 ANQGSEA come from the germline V gene. V was pared by 0 bases and J by 2 bases, with 2 bases between. Isolation of CD4+ naive, central memory, regulatory and stem cell-like memory cells was achieved by sorting via CD45RO/CCR7/CD25/CD127/CD95/CD27. This sample stems from a study of beta chain features in type 1 diabetes. The study's findings and limits: Shorter TCRB CDR3s, moderately but significantly so, marked every one of the four CD4+ subsets in Type 1 diabetes patients.

J is TRBJ2-7 and V is TRBV29-1, with unresolved D. The sequenced sample consisted of naive CD4+ T cells from blood. This clonotype was obtained from a man aged 25 to 45 in good health. In DNA form, the CDR3 reads TGCAGCGTTGAAGAAGCCTACGAGCAGTACTTC. Protein sequence: CSVEEAYEQYF.